This TCR beta chain is from a study of blood T cell repertoires in COVID-19. Study-level information: Researchers got acute and convalescent COVID-19 samples from the United States, Italy and Spain. PBMCs, B-cell-depleted T cells, or T cells were the source of the cDNA or gDNA that made up the material.

Per the authors' pipeline: Estimation of nucleated cell counts relied on the amplification of reference gene primers. TCRdb's copy holds only in-frame clones and misses some; the assay was immunoSEQ multiplex PCR. The V and J calls and clone size come from that table; D and trimming were worked out from the DNA. The sample contains some 200,000 clones, roughly 80% of which appear only once. Losses at the gene ends were 7 bases for V and 0 bases for J; bases not matched to a gene: 5. Germline CDR1 reads MDHEN; CDR2 reads SYDVKM. The CDR3 spans 14 residues. Patients in Seattle were enrolled during active infection, then followed longitudinally.

The specimen sequenced was peripheral blood. V gene TRBV28 combines with J gene TRBJ1-2; 7 bases match TRBD1. This TCR was sampled from an elderly woman with COVID-19, enrolled during active disease. Here the CDR3 DNA reads TGTGCCAGCAAAGGGACAGAACCTAACTATGGCTACACCTTC. Its translation: CASKGTEPNYGYTF.